These 6 T cell receptor beta chains share one sample of origin, sequenced in a study of synovial regulatory T cells in juvenile arthritis. Produced via immunoSEQ multiplex PCR; TCRdb's table is partial and in-frame only. The sample's table shows under 10,000 clones. Sequenced input: Treg cells from blood. Subset defined: remaining (HLA-DR-negative) circulating blood Treg cells. The receptors originated from a donor aged 2-30 years with juvenile idiopathic arthritis.

The chain joins TRBV7-2 to TRBJ1-4; TCRdb proposes TRBD1, but this gene call is untestable without DNA. The germline gives CDR1 SGHTA, CDR2 FQGNSA. This CDR3 region has 13 residues. No DNA accompanies this entry. CDR3: CASRTGTGEKLFF. The full variable domain, completed using reference TRBV7-2 and TRBJ1-4, is GAGVSQSPSNKVTEKGKDVELRCDPISGHTALYWYRQSLGQGLEFLIYFQGNSAPDKSGLPSDRFSAERTGGSVSTLTIQRTQQEDSAVYLCASRTGTGEKLFFGSGTQLSVL.

The CDR3 spells CASSPSDFEIYF. The V and J genes are TRBV18 and TRBJ1-3. Germline-derived CDR1 and CDR2 are KGHSH and LQKENI. The CDR3 is 12 amino acids. No DNA appears here.

The chain employs TRBV11-3 and TRBJ2-2. The CDR3 is 14 residues long. No DNA has been recorded. The germline gives CDR1 SGHNT, CDR2 YENEEA. This chain's CDR3 is CASSARTRAGELFF.

This chain joins TRBV6-1 and TRBJ2-3. This CDR3 comprises 11 residues. DNA for this receptor is not on file. Germline CDR1 reads MNHNS; CDR2 reads SASEGT. Here the CDR3 reads CASSEGDTQYF.

The chain's CDR3 is CASSLDRSDGYTF. The V gene is TRBV11-2, the J gene TRBJ1-2. The CDR3 spans 13 residues. Only the protein is on record. Germline assignment: CDR1 SGHAT and CDR2 FQNNGV.

The rearrangement uses TRBV27 and TRBJ1-5; no DNA is available, so the TRBD1 call from TCRdb remains unchecked. CDR3 length equals 14 residues. The entry carries no DNA sequence. The germline V gene has CDR1 MNHEY and CDR2 SMNVEV (reference sequence). The chain's CDR3 is CASSSTGGWQPQHF.